A selection of T cell receptor beta chains follows, all from one sample in a study of T-cell memory formation after mild COVID-19. One entry per CDR3 protein, called by TCRdb with MiXCR from the 5' RACE reads. This repertoire shows 400,000 or so distinct CDR3 sequences, approximately 21% found once; its top ten account for approximately 12%. The material sequenced was PBMCs or a T cell subset sorted from them (not recorded which). Every receptor here comes from an adult woman who had mild COVID-19 (a few samples of this study predate the infection). Cell type and time point are not known. The conserved cysteine and the conserved F or W are not part of the CDR3 here.

j_gene	v_gene	CDR3aa
TRBJ2-2	TRBV12-3/TRBV12-4	ASSLGQGLPGELF
TRBJ1-2	TRBV2	ASRAGVDLYGYT
TRBJ1-2	TRBV15	ATRPEGGSSYGYT
TRBJ1-2	TRBV25-1	ASSESGGAARSYGYT
TRBJ1-3	TRBV2	ASSATDRAGNTIY
TRBJ2-1	TRBV4-2	ASSPLLAGDEQF
TRBJ1-1	TRBV12-3/TRBV12-4	AMPPRRSTEAF
TRBJ2-7	TRBV7-9	ASSSLRGTSGSLNYEQY
TRBJ2-3	TRBV7-2	ASSLRRRVSGSDTQY
TRBJ2-7	TRBV29-1	SVAMYAGSGYEQY
TRBJ2-2	TRBV4-3	ASSQWGTGNTGELF